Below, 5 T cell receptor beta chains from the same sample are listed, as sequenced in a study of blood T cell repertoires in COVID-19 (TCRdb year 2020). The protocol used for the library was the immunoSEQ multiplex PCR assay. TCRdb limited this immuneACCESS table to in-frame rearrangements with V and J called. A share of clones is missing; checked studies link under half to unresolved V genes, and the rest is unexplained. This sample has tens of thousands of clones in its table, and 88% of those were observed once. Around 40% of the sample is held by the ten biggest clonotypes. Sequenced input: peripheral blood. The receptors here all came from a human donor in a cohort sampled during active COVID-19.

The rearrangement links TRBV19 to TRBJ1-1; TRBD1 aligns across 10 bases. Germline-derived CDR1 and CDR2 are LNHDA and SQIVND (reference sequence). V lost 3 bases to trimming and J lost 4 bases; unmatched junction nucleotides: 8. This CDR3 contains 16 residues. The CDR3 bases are TGTGCCAGTAGTATGGGACAGGGGAGGGGGGTCACTGAAGCTTTCTTT. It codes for CASSMGQGRGVTEAFF.

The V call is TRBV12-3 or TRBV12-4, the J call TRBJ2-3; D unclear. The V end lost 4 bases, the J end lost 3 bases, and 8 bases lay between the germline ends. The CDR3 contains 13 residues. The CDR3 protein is CASSSRGTDTQYF. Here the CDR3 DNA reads TGTGCCAGCAGTTCGCGAGGTACAGATACGCAGTATTTT.

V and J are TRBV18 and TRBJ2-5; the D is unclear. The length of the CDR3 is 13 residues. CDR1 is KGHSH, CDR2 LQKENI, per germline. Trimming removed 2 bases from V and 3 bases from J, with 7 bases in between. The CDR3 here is CASSPNAKETQYF. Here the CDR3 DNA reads TGTGCCAGCTCACCAAACGCGAAAGAGACCCAGTACTTC.

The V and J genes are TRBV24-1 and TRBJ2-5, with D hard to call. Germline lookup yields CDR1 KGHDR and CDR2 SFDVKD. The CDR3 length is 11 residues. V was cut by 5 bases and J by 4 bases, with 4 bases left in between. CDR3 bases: TGTGCCACCAGTGTCGGAGAGACCCAGTACTTC. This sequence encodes CATSVGETQYF.

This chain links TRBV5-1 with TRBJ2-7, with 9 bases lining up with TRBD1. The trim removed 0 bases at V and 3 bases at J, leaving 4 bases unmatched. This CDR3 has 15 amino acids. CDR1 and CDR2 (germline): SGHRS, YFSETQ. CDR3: CASSLDGTGSYEQYF. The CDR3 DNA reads TGCGCCAGCAGCTTGGACGGGACAGGGAGCTACGAGCAGTACTTC.